Below, 16 T cell receptor beta chains from the same sample are listed, as sequenced in a study of blood T cell repertoires in COVID-19 (dated by TCRdb to about 2020). Library construction relied on the immunoSEQ multiplex PCR assay. The table comes from immuneACCESS by way of TCRdb, which keeps in-frame sequences with V and J called. Part of the clones is missing from these tables; in studies checked, under half for an unresolved V gene and the rest for unknown reasons. The table for this sample lists 150,000 or so clones; approximately 85% of them were counted only once. The ten biggest clones cover about 1.2% of the sample. What was sequenced was peripheral blood. All receptors derive from a man aged 60-69 years who had recovered from COVID-19.

The chain is built from TRBV3-1 (or the pseudogene TRBV3-2) and TRBJ1-6; D is unclear. V was cut by 0 bases and J by 10 bases, with 10 bases left in between. Germline V gives CDR1 LGHDT, CDR2 YNNKEL (reference sequence). The CDR3 loop spans 14 amino acids. CDR3 sequence reads: CASSQEGLRSPLHF. The CDR3, as DNA: TGTGCCAGCAGCCAAGAGGGCCTTCGGTCACCCCTCCACTTT.

The chain joins TRBV7-6 to TRBJ2-1; D unclear. The CDR3 extends over 15 amino acids. The V gene lost 5 bases and the J gene lost 0 bases, with 11 bases spanning the gap. From germline, CDR1 is SGHVS and CDR2 FNYEAQ. CDR3 protein: CASSPEASSYNEQFF. The CDR3 DNA reads TGTGCCAGCAGCCCAGAGGCGAGCTCCTACAATGAGCAGTTCTTC.

A single count supports this clone. The chain has TRBV30 and TRBJ1-5; 9 nucleotides agree with TRBD1. In germline, CDR1 is GTSNPN, CDR2 SVGIG (reference sequence). The CDR3 spans 13 residues. After removal of 3 bases from V and 7 bases from J, the junction contained 4 bases not matched to a gene. This CDR3 is CAWSSTGGQPQHF. The CDR3 nucleotides are TGTGCCTGGAGCTCTACAGGGGGCCAGCCCCAGCATTTT.

The V gene is TRBV25-1, the J gene TRBJ1-2; D possibly corresponds to TRBD1 (5 bases). Trimming stripped 5 bases from V and 5 bases from J, with 15 bases between. The CDR3 is 14 amino acids. Germline-derived CDR1 and CDR2 are MGHDK and SYGVNS. CDR3 DNA: TGTGCCAGCAGTCGAGACGGAGGGGCGTATGGCTACACCTTC. Protein sequence: CASSRDGGAYGYTF.

The chain employs TRBV12-5 and TRBJ2-3; tentative D call: TRBD1 (6 bases). V was shortened by 2 bases and J by 7 bases, with 16 bases between the two germline ends. The germline gives CDR1 LGHNT, CDR2 FRNRAP. The CDR3 runs 15 residues. The CDR3 sequence: CASGLLDRLGYTQYF. DNA for the CDR3: TGTGCTAGTGGTTTGTTAGACAGGCTCGGTTATACGCAGTATTTT. Combining the CDR3 with reference TRBV12-5 and TRBJ2-3 gives the whole variable domain DARVTQTPRHKVTEMGQEVTMRCQPILGHNTVFWYRQTMMQGLELLAYFRNRAPLDDSGMPKDRFSAEMPDATLATLKIQPSEPRDSAVYFCASGLLDRLGYTQYFGPGTRLTVL.

The chain is built from TRBV19 and TRBJ1-1, with a possible D match to TRBD1 (5 bases). Germline V CDR1 and CDR2: LNHDA, SQIVND (reference sequence). The length of the CDR3 is 13 residues. V was cut by 2 bases and J by 4 bases, with 8 bases left in between. This CDR3 is CASSISRGTEAFF. The CDR3 DNA is TGTGCCAGTAGTATATCAAGGGGCACTGAAGCTTTCTTT.

The chain joins TRBV24-1 to TRBJ2-3, with a tentative D call TRBD1 (6 bases). The CDR3 runs to 15 residues. V lost 4 bases and J lost 7, with 17 bases in between. CDR1 KGHDR and CDR2 SFDVKD come from the germline V gene. The CDR3 DNA reads TGTGCCACCAGTGAAGGACAGCAAGGTTTAAATACGCAGTATTTT. Residues: CATSEGQQGLNTQYF.

V is TRBV27 and J is TRBJ1-1, with D perhaps matching TRBD1 (6 bases). The V end lost 4 bases, the J end lost 10 bases, and 13 bases lay between the germline ends. CDR1 and CDR2 from the germline V gene are MNHEY and SMNVEV (reference sequence). CDR3 length equals 12 residues. This CDR3 reads CASSSRGGGAFF. The DNA for the CDR3 is TGTGCCAGCAGTTCCAGGGGCGGGGGAGCTTTCTTT.

The sample holds a few counts of this clone. The chain combines TRBV3-1 (or the pseudogene TRBV3-2) with TRBJ1-5; D uncertain. Germline-derived CDR1 and CDR2 are LGHDT and YNNKEL (reference sequence). This CDR3 is built from 13 residues. Trimming pared 1 base from V and 6 bases from J, leaving 7 bases between. The CDR3 bases are TGTGCCAGCAGCCAAGCGATGGCTCAGCCCCAGCATTTT. It is translated as CASSQAMAQPQHF.

As for this clone: Other DNA sequences in the sample encode the same CDR3. This CDR3 is CASSLWTSGGGETQYF. Written as DNA, the CDR3 is TGTGCCAGCAGCCTATGGACTAGCGGGGGGGGCGAGACCCAGTACTTC. V is TRBV5-8 and J is TRBJ2-5; 15 bases are shared with TRBD2. CDR3 length: 16 residues. Unmatched junction bases numbered 6, after V lost 4 bases and J lost 5 bases. Germline V gene sequence: CDR1 SGHTS, CDR2 YDEGEE. The full variable domain, in which reference TRBV5-8 and TRBJ2-5 provide the parts outside the CDR3, is EAGVTQSPTHLIKTRGQQATLRCSPISGHTSVYWYQQALGLGLQFLLWYDEGEERNRGNFPPRFSGRQFPNYSSELNVNALELEDSALYLCASSLWTSGGGETQYFGPGTRLLVL.

The chain has TRBV28 and TRBJ1-4, with 10 bases matching TRBD1. The CDR3 loop spans 13 amino acids. V lost 5 bases and J lost 6; bases outside the gene matches: 0. Germline CDR1 is MDHEN and CDR2 is SYDVKM. CDR3 DNA: TGTGCCAGCAGTGGGACAGGGGATGAAAAACTGTTTTTT. It encodes CASSGTGDEKLFF.

The gene calls are TRBV30 and TRBJ2-5, with 14 bases identical to TRBD2. The CDR3 runs 17 residues. V shed 3 bases and J 4 bases; nucleotides not matched to a gene: 10. From germline, CDR1 is GTSNPN and CDR2 SVGIG (reference sequence). CDR3 sequence: CAWSRTSGGNYLETQYF. The DNA for the CDR3 is TGTGCCTGGAGCAGGACTAGCGGGGGGAATTATCTAGAGACCCAGTACTTC.

The chain couples TRBV6-5 to TRBJ2-5; D is possibly TRBD2 (6 bases). Trimming left V 2 bases short and J 5 bases short, with 15 bases between. Germline CDR1 is MNHEY and CDR2 is SVGAGI. The CDR3 spans 15 residues. The CDR3 bases are TGTGCCAGCAGTTACGGGGACTCTAAAGGGGAGACCCAGTACTTC. Translation: CASSYGDSKGETQYF.

A single count supports this clone. CDR3 sequence reads: CASSLQGAVEKLFF. In DNA form, the CDR3 reads TGCGCCAGCAGCTTACAGGGGGCGGTCGAAAAACTGTTTTTT. V gene TRBV5-1 combines with J gene TRBJ1-4; 9 nucleotides line up with TRBD1. The CDR3 length is 14 residues. CDR1 is SGHRS and CDR2 is YFSETQ in the germline V gene. Trimming removed 2 bases from V and 8 bases from J; junction bases left unmatched: 4.

In its sample, this clone was seen once. The chain recombines TRBV12-5 with TRBJ2-7; D may be TRBD2 (6 bases). CDR3 length: 13 residues. V lost 4 bases and J lost 6, with 13 bases in between. CDR1 and CDR2 (germline): LGHNT, FRNRAP. The CDR3 loop is CASGSRGSGEQYF. Written as DNA, the CDR3 is TGTGCTAGTGGTTCCCGGGGGTCGGGCGAGCAGTACTTC.

This chain uses TRBV4-2 with TRBJ2-3; D is ambiguous. V was clipped by 4 bases and J by 1 base, with 9 bases between them. Germline V CDR1 and CDR2: LGHNA, YNFKEQ. This CDR3 has 14 amino acids. This CDR3 reads CASSPVGRTDTQYF. CDR3 nucleotide sequence: TGTGCCAGCAGCCCAGTGGGCCGCACAGATACGCAGTATTTT.